This T cell receptor beta chain was sequenced in a study of T cell repertoires in cytomegalovirus infection. Turning to the study itself: Indications of both CMV infection and matching HLA type were provided by public TCR beta signatures. Findings and limits, study-wide: Individuals carrying CMV plus the relevant HLA were identified by cumulative frequency of public TCR beta families. Within the response measured ex vivo, HLA-C-restricted CMV-specific TCR beta clonotypes were dominant.

One entry per CDR3 protein, called by TCRdb with MiXCR from the reads. The data hold roughly 68,000 distinct CDR3 sequences, with about 22% observed a single time. The CDR3 runs 17 residues. The germline V gene has CDR1 SQVTM and CDR2 ANQGSEA. V lost 4 bases to trimming and J lost 2 bases; unmatched junction nucleotides: 13. This clonotype turned up a few times. No antigen is known for it. Sequences were obtained from PBMCs, sequenced either directly or after in vitro stimulation (not recorded which). This chain connects TRBV29-1 to TRBJ2-7; TRBD1 matches at 11 bases. The sequence derives from a human donor in good health (CMV status not recorded). Some clones in this sample may be carry-over from other donors' samples. Here the CDR3 reads CSVVARPPGQGAYEQYF. CDR3 coding DNA: TGCAGCGTTGTTGCCCGACCCCCGGGACAGGGGGCCTACGAGCAGTACTTC.